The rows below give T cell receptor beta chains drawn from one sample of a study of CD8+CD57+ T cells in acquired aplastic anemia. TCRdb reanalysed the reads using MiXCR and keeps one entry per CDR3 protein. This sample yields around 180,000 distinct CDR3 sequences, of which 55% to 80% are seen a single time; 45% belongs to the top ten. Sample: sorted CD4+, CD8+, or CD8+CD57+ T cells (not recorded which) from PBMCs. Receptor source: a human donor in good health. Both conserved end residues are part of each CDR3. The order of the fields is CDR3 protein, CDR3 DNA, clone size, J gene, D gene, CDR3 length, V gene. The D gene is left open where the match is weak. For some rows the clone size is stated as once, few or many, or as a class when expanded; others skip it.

CASSLNLETYNEQFF | TGTGCCAGCAGCTTAAATCTCGAGACCTACAATGAGCAGTTCTTC | . | TRBJ2-1 | . | 15 | TRBV7-2
CASSLTRPGADTQYF | TGTGCCAGCAGCTTGACCCGCCCGGGCGCAGATACGCAGTATTTT | . | TRBJ2-3 | . | 15 | TRBV9
CASSPRGRETF | TGTGCCAGCAGCCCGAGGGGCAGGGAAACCTTC | . | TRBJ1-2 | . | 11 | TRBV9
CASSYGTGGLNEKLFF | TGTGCCAGCAGCTACGGGACAGGGGGCCTTAATGAAAAACTGTTTTTT | . | TRBJ1-4 | TRBD1 | 16 | TRBV5-6
CASSAGRGNYEQYF | TGTGCCAGCAGCGCGGGCAGGGGGAACTACGAGCAGTACTTC | . | TRBJ2-7 | TRBD1 | 14 | TRBV7-6
CASTSAQGDQPQHF | TGTGCCAGCACCAGCGCACAGGGGGATCAGCCCCAGCATTTT | . | TRBJ1-5 | TRBD1 | 14 | TRBV6-6
CSARTRSSYNEQFF | TGCAGTGCTAGGACTAGGAGCTCCTACAATGAGCAGTTCTTC | . | TRBJ2-1 | . | 14 | TRBV20-1
CASSFGQMNTGELFF | TGTGCCAGCAGCTTCGGACAGATGAACACCGGGGAGCTGTTTTTT | . | TRBJ2-2 | . | 15 | TRBV7-6
CASSSLRGLGDAQYF | TGCGCCAGCAGCTCACTAAGGGGGCTGGGAGATGCGCAGTATTTT | . | TRBJ2-3 | TRBD1 | 15 | TRBV4-1
CASSLAGTENEETQYF | TGTGCCAGCAGCTTAGCCGGGACAGAGAATGAAGAGACCCAGTACTTC | many | TRBJ2-5 | TRBD1 | 16 | TRBV7-9
CASSGRTANTYEQYF | TGTGCCAGCAGCGGGAGGACAGCCAATACCTACGAGCAGTACTTC | . | TRBJ2-7 | . | 15 | TRBV5-6
CASSIDPAGRDEQYF | TGTGCCAGTAGTATAGATCCGGCAGGGAGGGACGAGCAGTACTTC | . | TRBJ2-7 | TRBD2 | 15 | TRBV19
CASSGGNNQPQHF | TGCGCCAGCAGCGGGGGAAATAATCAGCCCCAGCATTTT | . | TRBJ1-5 | . | 13 | TRBV5-1
CASTEGGYGYEQYF | TGTGCCAGCACCGAGGGAGGGTACGGGTACGAGCAGTACTTC | . | TRBJ2-7 | TRBD2 | 14 | TRBV25-1
CASSPKAGAYKQYF | TGTGCCAGCAGCCCCAAGGCAGGGGCATATAAGCAGTACTTC | . | TRBJ2-7 | . | 14 | TRBV6-5
CSATRVEGRTEAFF | TGCAGTGCTACCCGGGTCGAGGGGAGGACTGAAGCTTTCTTT | . | TRBJ1-1 | . | 14 | TRBV20-1
CSASVSGHTDTQYF | TGCAGTGCTAGCGTTAGCGGCCACACAGATACGCAGTATTTT | . | TRBJ2-3 | . | 14 | TRBV20-1
CASSKDRGWGYTF | TGTGCCAGCAGCAAGGACAGGGGATGGGGCTACACCTTC | . | TRBJ1-2 | TRBD1 | 13 | TRBV14
CASSGVFQETQYF | TGTGCCAGCAGTGGGGTCTTTCAAGAGACCCAGTACTTC | . | TRBJ2-5 | . | 13 | TRBV9